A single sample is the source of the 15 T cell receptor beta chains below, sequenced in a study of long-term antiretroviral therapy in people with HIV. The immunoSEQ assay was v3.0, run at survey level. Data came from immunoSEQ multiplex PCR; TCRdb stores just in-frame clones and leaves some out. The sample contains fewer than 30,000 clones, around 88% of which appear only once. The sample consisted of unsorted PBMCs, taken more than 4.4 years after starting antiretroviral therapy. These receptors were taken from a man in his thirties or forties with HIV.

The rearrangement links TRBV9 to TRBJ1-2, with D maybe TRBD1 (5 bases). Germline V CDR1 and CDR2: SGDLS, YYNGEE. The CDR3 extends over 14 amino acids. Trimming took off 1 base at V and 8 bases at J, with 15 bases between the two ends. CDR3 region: CASSVQAHGGGYTF. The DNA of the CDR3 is TGTGCCAGCAGCGTACAGGCCCATGGGGGAGGCTACACCTTC.

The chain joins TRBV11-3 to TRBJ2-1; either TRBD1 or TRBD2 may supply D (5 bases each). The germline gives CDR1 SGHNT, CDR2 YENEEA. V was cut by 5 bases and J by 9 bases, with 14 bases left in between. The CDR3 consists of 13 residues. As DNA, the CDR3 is TGTGCCAGCAGCCAAACCGAGGGGACTGAGCAGTTCTTC. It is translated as CASSQTEGTEQFF.

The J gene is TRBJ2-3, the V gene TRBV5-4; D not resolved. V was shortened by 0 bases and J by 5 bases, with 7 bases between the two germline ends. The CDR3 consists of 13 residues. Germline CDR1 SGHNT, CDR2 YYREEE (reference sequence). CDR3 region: CASSLAPEDTQYF. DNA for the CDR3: TGTGCCAGCAGCTTGGCCCCAGAAGATACGCAGTATTTT.

The CDR3 DNA reads as TGTGCCAGCAGCTTGGGGGGTGGAGAGACCCAGTACTTC. As protein: CASSLGGGETQYF. The chain employs TRBV5-6 and TRBJ2-5, with no clear D. The germline V and J ends were trimmed by 0 bases and 4 bases, with 7 bases remaining between them. CDR1 and CDR2 (germline): SGHDT, YYEEEE. There are 13 residues in the CDR3.

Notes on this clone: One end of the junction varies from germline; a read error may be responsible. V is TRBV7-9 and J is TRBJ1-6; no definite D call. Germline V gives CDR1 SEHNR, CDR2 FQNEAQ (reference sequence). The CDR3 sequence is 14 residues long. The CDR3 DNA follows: TGTGCCAGCAGCTTAGGAGGGTATAGTTCACCCCTCCACTTT. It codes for CASSLGGYSSPLHF.

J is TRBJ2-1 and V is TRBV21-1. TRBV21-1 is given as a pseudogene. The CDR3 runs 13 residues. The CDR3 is CASSKVGYNEQFF. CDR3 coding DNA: TGTGCCAGCAGCAAAGTGGGGTACAATGAGCAGTTCTTC.

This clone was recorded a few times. The CDR3 loop is CASGHRGTEAFF. Here the CDR3 DNA reads TGTGCCAGTGGTCATCGGGGCACTGAAGCTTTCTTT. The chain uses TRBV19 and TRBJ1-1, with no clear D. Deletions cut 8 bases from V and 4 bases from J, with 11 bases between. Germline-derived CDR1 and CDR2 are LNHDA and SQIVND (reference sequence). The CDR3 runs 12 residues.

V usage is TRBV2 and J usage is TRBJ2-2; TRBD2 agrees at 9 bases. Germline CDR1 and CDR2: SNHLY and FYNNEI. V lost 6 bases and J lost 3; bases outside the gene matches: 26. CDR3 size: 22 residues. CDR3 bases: TGTGCCAGCAGGTGGGACAGCAAGTCGTGGGCTAGCGGGAAACCCGACACCGGGGAGCTGTTTTTT. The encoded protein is CASRWDSKSWASGKPDTGELFF.

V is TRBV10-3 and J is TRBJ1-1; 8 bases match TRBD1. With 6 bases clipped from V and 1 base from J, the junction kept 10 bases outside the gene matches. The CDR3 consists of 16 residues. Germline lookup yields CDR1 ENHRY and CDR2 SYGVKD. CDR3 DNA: TGTGCCATCAGGGGGGGCAGGGGGCTACAGAACACTGAAGCTTTCTTT. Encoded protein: CAIRGGRGLQNTEAFF.

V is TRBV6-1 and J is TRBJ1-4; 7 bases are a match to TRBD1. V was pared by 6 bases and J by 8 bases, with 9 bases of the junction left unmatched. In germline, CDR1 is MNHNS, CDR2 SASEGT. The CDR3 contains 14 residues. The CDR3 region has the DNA TGTGCCAGCAGCGCCGGGACAGTATTAGAAAAACTGTTTTTT. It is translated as CASSAGTVLEKLFF.

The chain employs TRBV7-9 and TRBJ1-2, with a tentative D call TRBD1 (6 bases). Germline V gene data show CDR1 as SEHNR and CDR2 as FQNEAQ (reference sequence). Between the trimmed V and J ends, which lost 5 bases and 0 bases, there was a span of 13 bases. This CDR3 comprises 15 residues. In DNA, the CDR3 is TGTGCCAGCAGCCTGGGACATACAGCTAACTATGGCTACACCTTC. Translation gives CASSLGHTANYGYTF. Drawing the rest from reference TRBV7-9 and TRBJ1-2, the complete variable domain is DTGVSQNPRHKITKRGQNVTFRCDPISEHNRLYWYRQTLGQGPEFLTYFQNEAQLEKSRLLSDRFSAERPKGSFSTLEIQRTEQGDSAMYLCASSLGHTANYGYTFGSGTRLTVV.

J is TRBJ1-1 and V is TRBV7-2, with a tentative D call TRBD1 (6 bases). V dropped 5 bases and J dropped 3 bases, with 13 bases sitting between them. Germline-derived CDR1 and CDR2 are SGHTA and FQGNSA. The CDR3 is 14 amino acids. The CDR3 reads CASSLQGRDTEAFF. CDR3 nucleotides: TGTGCCAGCAGCCTACAGGGAAGGGACACTGAAGCTTTCTTT.

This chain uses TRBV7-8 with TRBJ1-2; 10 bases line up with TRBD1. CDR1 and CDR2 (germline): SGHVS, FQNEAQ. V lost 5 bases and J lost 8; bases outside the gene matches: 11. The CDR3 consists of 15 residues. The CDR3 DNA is TGTGCCAGCAGCGCCCTCAGGACAGGGGGATTCGGCTACACCTTC. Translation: CASSALRTGGFGYTF.

The CDR3 coding sequence is TGTGCCAGCAGCCAAGATCTCAGGGGGCGAGGGGGAGAAAATGAGCAGTTCTTC. Amino acid sequence: CASSQDLRGRGGENEQFF. This chain uses TRBV4-2 with TRBJ2-1; 8 positions agree with TRBD1. CDR3 size: 18 residues. Germline-derived CDR1 and CDR2 are LGHNA and YNFKEQ. V shed 0 bases, J shed 7 bases, and the junction held 14 bases outside the gene matches.

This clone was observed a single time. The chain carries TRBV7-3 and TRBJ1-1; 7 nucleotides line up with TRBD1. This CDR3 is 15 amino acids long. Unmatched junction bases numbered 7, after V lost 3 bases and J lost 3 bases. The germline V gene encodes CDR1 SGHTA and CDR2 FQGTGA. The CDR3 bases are TGTGCCAGCAGCTTGGAGGGGGCGCATGACACTGAAGCTTTCTTT. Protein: CASSLEGAHDTEAFF.